The 24 T cell receptor beta chains below come from one sample, sequenced in a study of T cell responses to AZD1222 COVID-19 vaccine. Here immunoSEQ multiplex PCR was the method, and the copy in TCRdb shows in-frame clones only, minus some. Among about 160,000 clones listed, approximately 91% were seen once. Sequencing used peripheral blood, obtained on day 0 of AZD1222 vaccination. Every receptor here comes from an adult in good health.

The V and J genes are TRBV25-1 and TRBJ1-2; 7 nucleotides line up with TRBD1. Germline CDR1 MGHDK, CDR2 SYGVNS. The CDR3 sequence is 15 residues long. The J segment lost 7 bases and the V segment lost 2 bases, leaving 10 bases of the junction unmatched. DNA for the CDR3: TGTGCCAGCAGTGAAGGGGAGGGGGCGATGAGTGGCTACACCTTC. Translated: CASSEGEGAMSGYTF.

Note on this clone: The junction and the germline gene differ at one end; a read error may be behind it. This rearrangement joins TRBV11-2 to TRBJ1-2; D is unresolved. Germline V gives CDR1 SGHAT, CDR2 FQNNGV. This CDR3 has 13 amino acids. The CDR3: CASSLDTRGGYTF. CDR3 bases: TGTGCCAGCAGCCTAGACACCCGGGGTGGCTACACCTTC.

Written as DNA, the CDR3 is TGTGCCAGCAGCCCACGGGGTAGCGGAGGTACCTACGAGCAGTACTTC. It translates to CASSPRGSGGTYEQYF. V is TRBV3-1 (or the pseudogene TRBV3-2) and J is TRBJ2-7; D might be TRBD2 (6 bases). Germline V gene sequence: CDR1 LGHDT, CDR2 YNNKEL (reference sequence). Trimming removed 4 bases at V and 2 bases at J, with 18 bases between. This CDR3 contains 16 residues.

The chain combines TRBV21-1 with TRBJ2-1; the table's D gene call, TRBD1, was not cross checked with the DNA. TRBV21-1 is termed a pseudogene. CDR3 size: 18 residues. CDR3 residues: CASSKEGRQGRGNNEQFF. The CDR3, as DNA: TGTGCCAGCAGCAAAGAGGGGCGACAGGGAAGGGGTAACAATGAGCAGTTCTTC.

The count of this clone is one. This sequence joins TRBV28 and TRBJ1-1; D ambiguous. Germline V gene sequence: CDR1 MDHEN, CDR2 SYDVKM. CDR3 length equals 11 residues. The V and J ends lost 6 bases and 5 bases respectively, with 7 bases between them. CDR3 sequence (DNA): TGTGCCAGCAGAACGGAGACTGAAGCTTTCTTT. Residues: CASRTETEAFF.

The chain recombines TRBV5-6 with TRBJ1-5; possibly TRBD1 for D (5 bases). The V gene lost 3 bases and the J gene lost 2 bases, with 12 bases spanning the gap. CDR3 length: 15 residues. The germline gives CDR1 SGHDT, CDR2 YYEEEE. CDR3 in amino acids: CASSSSGRGNQPQHF. The CDR3 nucleotides are TGTGCCAGCAGCTCTAGTGGCAGGGGCAATCAGCCCCAGCATTTT.

V gene TRBV19 combines with J gene TRBJ1-1, with no clear D. Trimming shortened V by 7 bases and J by 3 bases, and 9 bases separated the two germline ends. In germline, CDR1 is LNHDA, CDR2 SQIVND (reference sequence). The CDR3 runs to 12 residues. CDR3 sequence (DNA): TGTGCCAGTAAGCGTGAGTACACTGAAGCTTTCTTT. The encoded protein is CASKREYTEAFF.

V and J are TRBV20-1 and TRBJ2-7; D is undetermined. The germline V gene encodes CDR1 DFQATT and CDR2 SNEGSKA (reference sequence). V lost 1 base and J 7 bases, leaving 5 bases between the germline ends. The CDR3 spans 10 residues. The CDR3 is CSARGGEQYF. The CDR3 DNA reads as TGCAGTGCTAGAGGAGGAGAGCAGTACTTC.

The rearrangement joins TRBV14 to TRBJ1-6; no clear D. The CDR3 covers 13 residues. Trimming pared 0 bases from V and 11 bases from J, leaving 8 bases between. CDR1 is SGHDN, CDR2 FVKESK, per germline. DNA for the CDR3: TGTGCCAGCAGCCAAGATGGATCTCCACCCCTCCACTTT. Amino acids: CASSQDGSPPLHF.

The rearrangement joins TRBV11-2 to TRBJ2-5; no firm D call. CDR1 is SGHAT and CDR2 is FQNNGV in the germline V gene. The CDR3 runs 10 residues. V was cut by 8 bases and J by 2 bases, with 3 bases left in between. In DNA, the CDR3 is TGTGCCAGCGGACAAGAGACCCAGTACTTC. Amino acid sequence: CASGQETQYF.

V usage is TRBV5-1 and J usage is TRBJ1-3; D perhaps matches TRBD1 (6 bases). From germline, CDR1 is SGHRS and CDR2 YFSETQ. The CDR3 is 15 residues long. V lost 0 bases and J 4 bases, leaving 11 bases between the germline ends. The CDR3 DNA is TGCGCCAGCAGCTTGGGGGGACACTTCGGAAACACCATATATTTT. This codes for CASSLGGHFGNTIYF.

V is TRBV30 and J is TRBJ1-6; the D is unclear. V lost 2 bases and J 9 bases, leaving 8 bases between the germline ends. Germline loops: CDR1 GTSNPN, CDR2 SVGIG (reference sequence). This CDR3 is 12 amino acids long. The DNA of the CDR3 is TGTGCCTGGAGTAGGTTTCGTTCACCCCTCCACTTT. It is translated as CAWSRFRSPLHF. The variable domain in full, with the rest retrieved from reference TRBV30 and TRBJ1-6, is SQTIHQWPATLVQPVGSPLSLECTVEGTSNPNLYWYRQAAGRGLQLLFYSVGIGQISSEVPQNLSASRPQDRQFILSSKKLLLSDSGFYLCAWSRFRSPLHFGNGTRLTVT.

This chain joins TRBV7-2 and TRBJ1-2; D possibly corresponds to TRBD1 (5 bases). The CDR3 sequence is 17 residues long. The germline V gene has CDR1 SGHTA and CDR2 FQGNSA. Trimming stripped 1 base from V and 7 bases from J, with 22 bases between. CDR3 sequence: CASSLVRGLAPGSGYTF. The CDR3 DNA reads TGTGCCAGCAGCTTAGTTAGGGGTCTGGCACCAGGGTCTGGCTACACCTTC.

V gene TRBV16 combines with J gene TRBJ1-1; D unclear. This CDR3 contains 14 residues. The germline V gene encodes CDR1 KGHSY and CDR2 FQNENV. The ends were cut back, 2 bases at V and 0 bases at J, with 7 bases in the middle. The chain's CDR3 is CASSQRGMNTEAFF. The CDR3 DNA follows: TGTGCCAGCAGCCAAAGAGGCATGAACACTGAAGCTTTCTTT. Based on the CDR3 plus reference TRBV16 and TRBJ1-1, the full variable domain is GEEVAQTPKHLVRGEGQKAKLYCAPIKGHSYVFWYQQVLKNEFKFLISFQNENVFDETGMPKERFSAKCLPNSPCSLEIQATKLEDSAVYFCASSQRGMNTEAFFGQGTRLTVV.

This clone was seen once. V gene TRBV28 combines with J gene TRBJ1-5, with D possibly TRBD1 on 6 matching bases. V shed 8 bases and J shed 3 bases, with 14 bases lying between them. Germline CDR1 is MDHEN and CDR2 is SYDVKM. The CDR3 has 14 amino acids. Here the CDR3 DNA reads TGTGCCAGCTTGGCTTGGGACACCAATCAGCCCCAGCATTTT. Translation: CASLAWDTNQPQHF.

The chain joins TRBV28 to TRBJ2-4; D is uncertain. Per the germline V gene, CDR1 is MDHEN and CDR2 is SYDVKM. This CDR3 region has 12 residues. Deletions cut 4 bases from V and 8 bases from J, with 9 bases between. CDR3 nucleotides: TGTGCCAGCAGTTCCCTGTGGGACATTCAGTACTTC. Protein product: CASSSLWDIQYF.

In its sample, this clone was seen once. The genes are TRBV10-3 and TRBJ1-1; 9 nucleotides line up with TRBD1. J was trimmed by 0 bases and V by 5 bases; bases with no gene match: 10. The CDR3 has 17 residues. Germline-derived CDR1 and CDR2 are ENHRY and SYGVKD. The CDR3 region has the DNA TGTGCCATCAGTTATACAGGGGGCTTCAGCATGAACACTGAAGCTTTCTTT. Its translation is CAISYTGGFSMNTEAFF.

The chain links TRBV28 to TRBJ1-5; no definite D call. This CDR3 is 15 amino acids long. Germline V gene data show CDR1 as MDHEN and CDR2 as SYDVKM. Trimming cost V 2 bases and J 0 bases, with 8 bases left between them. The CDR3 reads CASSLRQNSNQPQHF. DNA for the CDR3: TGTGCCAGCAGTTTAAGGCAGAATAGCAATCAGCCCCAGCATTTT.

The chain carries TRBV19 and TRBJ1-1; D ambiguous. This CDR3 has 14 residues. Germline V CDR1 and CDR2: LNHDA, SQIVND (reference sequence). V gave up 3 bases and J gave up 1 base, with 9 bases separating them. The CDR3 region has the DNA TGTGCCAGTAGTATCTCCAGAGCGAACACTGAAGCTTTCTTT. It specifies CASSISRANTEAFF.

The chain combines TRBV11-1 with TRBJ2-1, with TRBD1 as a possible D gene (6 bases). The V gene lost 2 bases and the J gene lost 7 bases, with 9 bases spanning the gap. The CDR3 runs 13 residues. Germline loops: CDR1 SGHAT, CDR2 FQDESV (reference sequence). The CDR3 nucleotides read TGTGCCAGCAGCTTAAGCAGGGGAAATGAGCAGTTCTTC. As protein: CASSLSRGNEQFF.

The chain is built from TRBV5-1 and TRBJ2-3, with D maybe TRBD1 (5 bases). The CDR3 extends over 18 amino acids. V was cut by 0 bases and J by 3 bases, with 20 bases left in between. Germline V gene sequence: CDR1 SGHRS, CDR2 YFSETQ. The CDR3 bases are TGCGCCAGCAGCTTGGTGCCTATTAGGGGCTTGCTGACAGATACGCAGTATTTT. Protein: CASSLVPIRGLLTDTQYF.

The rearrangement links TRBV9 to TRBJ1-3, with D possibly matching TRBD1 (5 bases). The V end lost 0 bases, the J end lost 8 bases, and 15 bases lay between the germline ends. Germline V lookup: CDR1 SGDLS, CDR2 YYNGEE. The CDR3 spans 15 residues. The CDR3 DNA follows: TGTGCCAGCAGCGTAGTCGGGGACCTAGGGGACACCATATATTTT. This translates into CASSVVGDLGDTIYF.

A few counts support this clone. This CDR3 is also generated by other DNA sequences in the sample. The V and J genes are TRBV11-2 and TRBJ2-7; 8 nucleotides match TRBD1. Germline V CDR1 and CDR2: SGHAT, FQNNGV. The V segment lost 0 bases and the J segment 2 bases; nucleotides outside the gene matches: 3. The CDR3 loop spans 15 amino acids. The CDR3 loop is CASSLEGTGAYEQYF. CDR3 DNA sequence: TGTGCCAGCAGCTTAGAAGGGACAGGAGCCTACGAGCAGTACTTC.

The chain couples TRBV6-5 to TRBJ1-1; 10 bases fit TRBD1. Germline CDR1 and CDR2: MNHEY and SVGAGI. The CDR3 runs 15 residues. V lost 8 bases and J lost 0; bases outside the gene matches: 6. CDR3 sequence reads: CASRPGQGLNTEAFF. The CDR3 coding sequence is TGTGCCAGCCGACCGGGACAGGGGTTGAACACTGAAGCTTTCTTT.